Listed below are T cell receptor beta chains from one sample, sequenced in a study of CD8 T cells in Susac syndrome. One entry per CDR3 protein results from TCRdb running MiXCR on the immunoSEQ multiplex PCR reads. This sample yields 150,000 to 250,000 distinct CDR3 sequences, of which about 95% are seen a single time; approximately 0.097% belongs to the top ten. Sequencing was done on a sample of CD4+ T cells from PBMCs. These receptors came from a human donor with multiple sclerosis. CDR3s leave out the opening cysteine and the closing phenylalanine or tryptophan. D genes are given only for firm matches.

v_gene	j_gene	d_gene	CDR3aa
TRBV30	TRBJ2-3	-	AWRDSTDTQY
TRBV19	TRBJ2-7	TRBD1	ASSASGTGYSYEQY
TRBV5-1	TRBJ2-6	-	ASTRSWTVSGANVLT
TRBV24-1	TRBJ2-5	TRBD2	ATSDPRSGGETQY
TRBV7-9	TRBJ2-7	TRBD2	ASSFSGSEQY
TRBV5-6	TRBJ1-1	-	ASSFEENGAF
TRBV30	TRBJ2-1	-	AWGGRAYNEQF
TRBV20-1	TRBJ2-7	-	SATGRYEQY
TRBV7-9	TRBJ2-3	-	AISEADTQY
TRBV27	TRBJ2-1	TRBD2	ASSLRTSGINEQF
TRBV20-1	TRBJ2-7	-	SAGGSYEQY
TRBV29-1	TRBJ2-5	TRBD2	SAVLGGGPRETQY
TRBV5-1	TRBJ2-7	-	ASSFVGPTYEQY
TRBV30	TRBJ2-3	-	AGGRTDTQY
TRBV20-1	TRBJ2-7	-	SARDQRVGFYEQY
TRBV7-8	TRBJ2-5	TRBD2	ASSLAWWGSGSRKETQY
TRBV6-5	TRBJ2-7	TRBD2	ASSSGGTITYEQY
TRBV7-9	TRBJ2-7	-	ASSISSYEQY